This T cell receptor beta chain was identified in a study of identical twins. Unique molecular identifiers were in the cDNA, with template-switch universal primer binding. MiXCR, applied by TCRdb to the 5' RACE reads, yields one record per CDR3 protein. The data contain 690,000 or so distinct CDR3 sequences, around 8.3% of them singletons. The CDR3 runs to 17 residues. Germline V gene lookup returns CDR1 SEHNR and CDR2 FQNEAQ (reference sequence). V gave up 1 base and J gave up 2 bases; unmatched junction bases: 6. This clonotype was recorded a few times. This sample was also put to use in a study of yellow fever vaccine responses in identical twins.

The source of this sequence is a woman aged 18 to 35 in good health. What was sequenced was PBMCs. J is TRBJ2-7 and V is TRBV7-9, with 12 bases matching TRBD2. DNA for the CDR3: TGTGCCAGCAGCTTAGAGCCCGGACTAGCGGGGACCTACGAGCAGTACTTC. Its protein is CASSLEPGLAGTYEQYF.